Below, 29 T cell receptor beta chains from the same sample are listed, as sequenced in a study of T cell changes during pregnancy in multiple sclerosis. TCRdb's table, derived via immunoSEQ multiplex PCR, lists solely in-frame clones and lacks some. The sample lists tens of thousands of clones; roughly 93% were seen once. This specimen was peripheral blood, taken in the second trimester of pregnancy. The receptors here all came from a female donor with multiple sclerosis, enrolled in a pregnancy study.

This chain joins TRBV5-1 and TRBJ2-5, with TRBD1 identical over 12 bases. Germline V gives CDR1 SGHRS, CDR2 YFSETQ. The V gene end was trimmed by 3 bases and the J gene end by 5 bases; junction bases not matched to a gene: 5. The CDR3 spans 15 residues. CDR3 nucleotide sequence: TGCGCCAGCAGCTGGGGGGACAGGGGGCGTGAGACCCAGTACTTC. Its protein product is CASSWGDRGRETQYF.

The J gene is TRBJ1-2, the V gene TRBV10-3; the match to TRBD1 covers 10 bases. Germline V gene data show CDR1 as ENHRY and CDR2 as SYGVKD. V was clipped by 8 bases and J by 2 bases; unmatched bases: 8. This CDR3 is built from 15 residues. The CDR3 loop reads CAIYISGQGNYGYTF. The CDR3 region has the DNA TGTGCCATCTATATATCGGGACAGGGGAACTATGGCTACACCTTC.

This chain connects TRBV10-3 to TRBJ2-1, with 10 bases that match TRBD1. V dropped 0 bases and J dropped 4; count of bases not matched to a gene: 3. This CDR3 spans 16 amino acids. Germline lookup yields CDR1 ENHRY and CDR2 SYGVKD. The CDR3 DNA follows: TGTGCCATCAGTGAGTCTGGACAGGGGGGTTACAATGAGCAGTTCTTC. This encodes CAISESGQGGYNEQFF.

The chain carries TRBV2 and TRBJ2-5, with 9 bases matching TRBD2. V gave up 7 bases and J gave up 5 bases; unmatched junction bases: 14. CDR1 SNHLY and CDR2 FYNNEI come from the germline V gene. CDR3 length equals 16 residues. The CDR3 DNA reads as TGTGCCAGCACCTCCGGCGGGGGGGCGAGGGGGGAGACCCAGTACTTC. Its translation: CASTSGGGARGETQYF. Variable domain in full (rest from reference TRBV2 and TRBJ2-5): EPEVTQTPSHQVTQMGQEVILRCVPISNHLYFYWYRQILGQKVEFLVSFYNNEISEKSEIFDDQFSVERPDGSNFTLKIRSTKLEDSAMYFCASTSGGGARGETQYFGPGTRLLVL.

V is TRBV7-9 and J is TRBJ2-3, with D perhaps matching TRBD2 (6 bases). Germline V lookup: CDR1 SEHNR, CDR2 FQNEAQ (reference sequence). V dropped 6 bases and J dropped 0 bases, with 13 bases sitting between them. The CDR3 has 15 residues. The CDR3 sequence is CASSTTGLSTDTQYF. For the CDR3, the DNA is TGTGCCAGCAGTACGACGGGACTTAGCACAGATACGCAGTATTTT. The full variable domain, rest sourced from reference TRBV7-9 and TRBJ2-3, is DTGVSQNPRHKITKRGQNVTFRCDPISEHNRLYWYRQTLGQGPEFLTYFQNEAQLEKSRLLSDRFSAERPKGSFSTLEIQRTEQGDSAMYLCASSTTGLSTDTQYFGPGTRLTVL.

This clone has a single count. The chain joins TRBV27 to TRBJ2-1, with TRBD2 identical over 8 bases. Germline CDR1 reads MNHEY; CDR2 reads SMNVEV (reference sequence). Trimming removed 3 bases from V and 6 bases from J; junction bases left unmatched: 16. This CDR3 has 18 amino acids. This CDR3 reads CASSLGYGGSGVFNEQFF. The CDR3 region has the DNA TGTGCCAGCAGTTTGGGATACGGGGGTAGCGGGGTTTTCAATGAGCAGTTCTTC.

The chain recombines TRBV7-9 with TRBJ2-5; TRBD1 agrees at 8 bases. Germline CDR1 SEHNR, CDR2 FQNEAQ (reference sequence). This CDR3 has 14 residues. J lost 2 bases, V lost 4 bases, and 3 bases had no gene match. This CDR3 is CASSWGTGQETQYF. The DNA for the CDR3 is TGTGCCAGCAGCTGGGGGACAGGTCAAGAGACCCAGTACTTC.

The chain carries TRBV19 and TRBJ2-7, with 10 bases matching TRBD1. CDR3 length: 16 residues. The ends lost 5 bases at V and 4 bases at J; junction bases unmatched: 11. CDR1 and CDR2 (germline): LNHDA, SQIVND (reference sequence). The CDR3 nucleotides read TGTGCCAGTAGTGTCTATTCCGGGACAGGGGATTACGAGCAGTACTTC. The encoded protein is CASSVYSGTGDYEQYF.

The V gene is TRBV7-8, the J gene TRBJ2-2; D is possibly TRBD2 (8 bases). From germline, CDR1 is SGHVS and CDR2 FQNEAQ. The CDR3 contains 15 residues. Trimming left V 4 bases short and J 7 bases short, with 16 bases between. CDR3 DNA: TGTGCCAGCAGCTACTCGGGAGGGGGCATCGGGGAGCTGTTTTTT. Its protein is CASSYSGGGIGELFF.

The chain couples TRBV15 to TRBJ1-6, with a tentative D call TRBD1 (6 bases). The CDR3 has 16 residues. In germline, CDR1 is LNHNV, CDR2 YYDKDF (reference sequence). V was shortened by 0 bases and J by 9 bases, with 15 bases between the two germline ends. CDR3 in DNA: TGTGCCACCAGCAGAGATCGCAGGGGTGAGATTTCACCCCTCCACTTT. Its protein is CATSRDRRGEISPLHF. The variable domain in full, completed from reference TRBV15 and TRBJ1-6, reads DAMVIQNPRYQVTQFGKPVTLSCSQTLNHNVMYWYQQKSSQAPKLLFHYYDKDFNNEADTPDNFQSRRPNTSFCFLDIRSPGLGDTAMYLCATSRDRRGEISPLHFGNGTRLTVT.

The rearrangement uses TRBV18 and TRBJ2-5; no definite D call. The length of the CDR3 is 11 residues. The V gene lost 6 bases and the J gene lost 3 bases, with 5 bases spanning the gap. CDR1 is KGHSH and CDR2 is LQKENI in the germline V gene. This CDR3 is CASSQKETQYF. The CDR3 DNA reads TGTGCCAGCTCTCAGAAAGAGACCCAGTACTTC. Full variable domain (missing parts from reference TRBV18 and TRBJ2-5): NAGVMQNPRHLVRRRGQEARLRCSPMKGHSHVYWYRQLPEEGLKFMVYLQKENIIDESGMPKERFSAEFPKEGPSILRIQQVVRGDSAAYFCASSQKETQYFGPGTRLLVL.

This clone was counted many times. The rearrangement links TRBV7-9 to TRBJ1-1, with TRBD1 as a possible D gene (6 bases). The CDR3 consists of 13 residues. V lost 7 bases to trimming and J lost 3 bases, with 12 bases between them. Germline CDR1 is SEHNR and CDR2 is FQNEAQ (reference sequence). CDR3 in DNA: TGTGCCAGCAACAGGGTGTTGGACACTGAAGCTTTCTTT. Amino acids: CASNRVLDTEAFF.

The CDR3 region is CASSTGGTGGAGTEAFF. The CDR3 DNA reads TGTGCCAGCAGCACAGGGGGGACAGGGGGCGCGGGCACTGAAGCTTTCTTT. The chain combines TRBV13 with TRBJ1-1, with 12 bases aligning to TRBD1. The germline V gene encodes CDR1 PRHDT and CDR2 FYEKMQ (reference sequence). The CDR3 runs 17 residues. Trimming cost V 5 bases and J 4 bases; bases outside gene matches: 11.

The rearrangement links TRBV15 to TRBJ2-5; D is unclear. V dropped 0 bases and J dropped 2 bases, with 19 bases sitting between them. The germline CDR1 and CDR2 sequences are LNHNV and YYDKDF (reference sequence). This CDR3 comprises 18 residues. CDR3 sequence reads: CATSRDLPALATQETQYF. The CDR3 region has the DNA TGTGCCACCAGCAGAGATTTGCCGGCGTTGGCGACACAAGAGACCCAGTACTTC.

The rearrangement links TRBV9 to TRBJ2-3; D not resolved. Germline loops: CDR1 SGDLS, CDR2 YYNGEE. Trimming removed 3 bases at V and 3 bases at J, with 2 bases between. The CDR3 is 11 residues long. CDR3: CASSATDTQYF. Written as DNA, the CDR3 is TGTGCCAGCAGCGCTACAGATACGCAGTATTTT. Combining the CDR3 with reference TRBV9 and TRBJ2-3 gives the whole variable domain DSGVTQTPKHLITATGQRVTLRCSPRSGDLSVYWYQQSLDQGLQFLIQYYNGEERAKGNILERFSAQQFPDLHSELNLSSLELGDSALYFCASSATDTQYFGPGTRLTVL.

The V call is TRBV7-6, the J call TRBJ2-3; TRBD1 might be the D (6 bases). With 5 bases removed from V and 5 bases from J, the gap between germline ends came to 17 bases. The CDR3 is 15 residues long. Looked up from germline, CDR1 is SGHVS and CDR2 is FNYEAQ. CDR3 protein: CASSGDTAPEDTQYF. In nucleotides, the CDR3 is TGTGCCAGCAGCGGGGACACCGCCCCTGAAGATACGCAGTATTTT.

V gene TRBV6-5 combines with J gene TRBJ2-5; 8 nucleotides agree with TRBD2. Germline V gives CDR1 MNHEY, CDR2 SVGAGI. The CDR3 extends over 13 amino acids. V lost 5 bases to trimming and J lost 3 bases; unmatched junction nucleotides: 2. Here the CDR3 reads CASSPLAEETQYF. The CDR3 coding sequence is TGTGCCAGCAGTCCACTAGCGGAAGAGACCCAGTACTTC.

The rearrangement joins TRBV29-1 to TRBJ2-1; the D gene is possibly TRBD2 (6 bases). V was cut by 7 bases and J by 7 bases, with 14 bases left in between. CDR3 length: 12 residues. Looked up from germline, CDR1 is SQVTM and CDR2 is ANQGSEA. CDR3 DNA sequence: TGCAGCGCTACGGGACTGGATAATGAGCAGTTCTTC. It codes for CSATGLDNEQFF.

The gene calls are TRBV11-2 and TRBJ1-2; D unclear. This CDR3 has 14 amino acids. The germline V and J ends were trimmed by 0 bases and 8 bases, with 13 bases remaining between them. CDR1 SGHAT and CDR2 FQNNGV come from the germline V gene. This chain's CDR3 is CASSLDPGLSGYTF. CDR3 nucleotides: TGTGCCAGCAGCTTAGATCCGGGGTTGTCCGGCTACACCTTC.

This rearrangement joins TRBV11-2 to TRBJ1-1; D possibly corresponds to TRBD1 (6 bases). Germline CDR1 is SGHAT and CDR2 is FQNNGV. The length of the CDR3 is 15 residues. V dropped 0 bases and J dropped 5 bases, with 13 bases sitting between them. DNA for the CDR3: TGTGCCAGCAGCTTAGACGCAGGGGTGGGGACTGAAGCTTTCTTT. Amino acids: CASSLDAGVGTEAFF.

The chain carries TRBV9 and TRBJ1-3; possibly TRBD1 for D (6 bases). Germline V gives CDR1 SGDLS, CDR2 YYNGEE. The CDR3 contains 14 residues. Trimming removed 3 bases at V and 2 bases at J, with 9 bases between. In nucleotides, the CDR3 is TGTGCCAGCAGCGCAGGGACACCTGGAAACACCATATATTTT. It translates to CASSAGTPGNTIYF.

The rearrangement joins TRBV2 to TRBJ2-2; D gene ambiguous. V dropped 1 base and J dropped 6 bases, with 6 bases sitting between them. CDR3 length equals 13 residues. Germline loops: CDR1 SNHLY, CDR2 FYNNEI. The CDR3 DNA sequence: TGTGCCAGCAGTGAAGGGCAAGCCGGGGAGCTGTTTTTT. This encodes CASSEGQAGELFF.

The gene calls are TRBV6-6 and TRBJ1-2; TRBD1 matches at 7 bases. The V gene end was trimmed by 5 bases and the J gene end by 5 bases; junction bases not matched to a gene: 14. The CDR3 runs 16 residues. Germline values: CDR1 MNHNY, CDR2 SVGAGI (reference sequence). CDR3: CASSKQPGQASYGYTF. CDR3 DNA sequence: TGTGCCAGCAGTAAGCAGCCAGGACAGGCATCTTATGGCTACACCTTC.

This clone showed up just once. The chain carries TRBV5-5 and TRBJ1-1; tentatively, D is TRBD1 (5 bases). Germline CDR1 and CDR2: SGHKS and YYEKEE (reference sequence). The CDR3 has 14 residues. Trimming stripped 0 bases from V and 4 bases from J, with 10 bases between. The CDR3 reads CASSLVWGGTEAFF. The CDR3 region has the DNA TGTGCCAGCAGCTTGGTTTGGGGGGGCACTGAAGCTTTCTTT.

The CDR3 coding sequence is TGTGCCAGCAGCTTCGGGACGGCCGCGGGGCAGCCCCAGCATTTT. Protein product: CASSFGTAAGQPQHF. The genes are TRBV5-8 and TRBJ1-5, with D possibly matching TRBD1 (5 bases). Germline CDR1 SGHTS, CDR2 YDEGEE. The CDR3 has 15 amino acids. Trimming took off 2 bases at V and 7 bases at J, with 16 bases between the two ends.

The gene calls are TRBV27 and TRBJ1-2; 9 bases fit TRBD1. The germline V gene has CDR1 MNHEY and CDR2 SMNVEV (reference sequence). This CDR3 has 13 amino acids. Unmatched junction bases numbered 4, after V lost 3 bases and J lost 8 bases. CDR3 in amino acids: CASSFGTGNGYTF. The CDR3 DNA is TGTGCCAGCAGTTTCGGGACAGGGAACGGCTACACCTTC.

The V call is TRBV19, the J call TRBJ2-5; a weak D match, TRBD1 (5 bases). The CDR3 extends over 17 amino acids. V lost 5 bases and J lost 5, with 24 bases in between. Germline CDR1 LNHDA, CDR2 SQIVND (reference sequence). The CDR3 DNA sequence: TGTGCCAGTAGTCTCCAACCGACAGACTCAGGGATTGAGACCCAGTACTTC. It translates to CASSLQPTDSGIETQYF.

The rearrangement links TRBV21-1 to TRBJ2-6; the table's D call TRBD2 went unverified against the DNA. TRBV21-1 is a known pseudogene. The CDR3 consists of 18 residues. CDR3 DNA: TGTGCCAGCAGCCCCCCCGGGACTTCGTATCCTGGGGCCAACGTCCTGACTTTC. It specifies CASSPPGTSYPGANVLTF.

This sequence joins TRBV6-5 and TRBJ1-1; the D gene is possibly TRBD1 (5 bases). Germline CDR1 is MNHEY and CDR2 is SVGAGI. The CDR3 is made up of 16 amino acids. V was shortened by 2 bases and J by 4 bases, with 17 bases between the two germline ends. CDR3 sequence reads: CASSYLGVGGSTEAFF. DNA of the CDR3: TGTGCCAGCAGTTACCTGGGGGTCGGGGGGAGCACTGAAGCTTTCTTT.